This T cell receptor beta chain derives from a study of early T cells in non-severe SARS-CoV-2 infection. Study-level findings and limits: VDJdb matching skewed toward anti-spike CD8 responses, missing private and CD4 specificities.

Individual cDNA molecules received unique molecular identifiers. TCRdb reprocessed the 5' RACE reads with MiXCR, giving one entry per CDR3 protein. The sample gives tens of thousands of distinct CDR3 sequences, roughly 9.4% of which show up once; about 5.4% is in the top ten. Trimming took 4 bases from V and 6 from J; bases not matched to a gene: 6. Germline CDR1 SNHLY, CDR2 FYNNEI. The CDR3 loop spans 13 amino acids. This clonotype was observed a handful of times. What it recognizes is unknown. Sequenced here: whole blood, sampled at baseline. This receptor was obtained from an adult who was a healthcare worker with PCR-confirmed SARS-CoV-2 infection or an uninfected control (not recorded which). The chain is built from TRBV2 and TRBJ2-7; TRBD2 aligns across 7 bases. The CDR3 coding sequence is TGTGCCAGCAGTGGTGGGGGGGTGCGCGAGCAGTACTTC. The encoded protein is CASSGGGVREQYF.